The 24 T cell receptor beta chains below come from one sample, sequenced in a study of T cell repertoires in cytomegalovirus infection. A single record per CDR3 protein comes from TCRdb applying MiXCR to the reads. This table has 350,000 to 450,000 distinct CDR3 sequences, less than 20% appearing once. The sequencing input was PBMCs. The receptors derive from a human donor in good health (CMV status not recorded). Some clones in this sample may be carry-over from other donors' samples.

This clonotype was counted a few times. The J gene is TRBJ1-1, the V gene TRBV19; no clear D. Per germline, CDR1 LNHDA and CDR2 SQIVND (reference sequence). The CDR3 has 14 residues. V lost 2 bases to trimming and J lost 1 base, with 8 bases between them. CDR3 region: CASSIWSANTEAFF. DNA of the CDR3: TGTGCCAGTAGTATATGGTCCGCGAACACTGAAGCTTTCTTT.

This clonotype was recorded many times. This sequence joins TRBV12-3 or TRBV12-4 and TRBJ1-1; no definite D call. The CDR3 runs to 14 residues. The ends were cut back, 5 bases at V and 3 bases at J, with 13 bases in the middle. Here the CDR3 reads CASSNRGEHTEAFF. CDR3 DNA: TGTGCCAGCAGTAACCGAGGAGAGCACACTGAAGCTTTCTTT.

This clonotype came up many times. The rearrangement joins TRBV7-8 to TRBJ1-1; 8 bases fit TRBD1. This CDR3 comprises 14 residues. V lost 3 bases to trimming and J lost 8 bases; unmatched junction nucleotides: 8. Germline V lookup: CDR1 SGHVS, CDR2 FQNEAQ. CDR3 protein: CASSFSGGGLEAFF. In nucleotides, the CDR3 is TGTGCCAGCAGCTTTTCAGGGGGCGGTTTGGAAGCTTTCTTT.

V is TRBV28 and J is TRBJ1-4, with TRBD1 identical over 8 bases. The CDR3 runs 15 residues. J lost 3 bases, V lost 6 bases, and 6 bases had no gene match. Per germline, CDR1 MDHEN and CDR2 SYDVKM. CDR3 residues: CASRQTGGANEKLFF. The CDR3 region has the DNA TGTGCCAGCAGACAAACAGGGGGAGCTAATGAAAAACTGTTTTTT.

This clonotype was seen a handful of times. The chain couples TRBV11-2 to TRBJ1-1, with 7 bases aligning to TRBD1. V lost 5 bases and J lost 6; bases outside the gene matches: 3. Germline loops: CDR1 SGHAT, CDR2 FQNNGV. CDR3 size: 12 residues. The CDR3 DNA reads TGTGCCAGCAGCCAGGGGGGACCTGAAGCTTTCTTT. Translation gives CASSQGGPEAFF.

This clonotype was detected only a few times. The chain is built from TRBV10-3 and TRBJ1-3; 7 bases fit TRBD1. V lost 4 bases, J lost 1 base, and 4 bases stayed unmatched. Germline CDR1 ENHRY, CDR2 SYGVKD. The CDR3 sequence is 15 residues long. CDR3 region: CAISVPGGSGNTIYF. Written as DNA, the CDR3 is TGTGCCATCAGTGTACCAGGGGGTTCTGGAAACACCATATATTTT.

CDR3 bases: TGCGCCAGCAGCCAAGATCCCGCGGACTTCAGTCACAAGTTCTTC. Translating it yields CASSQDPADFSHKFF. This rearrangement joins TRBV4-3 to TRBJ2-1; possible D gene TRBD2, 5 bases. The CDR3 is 15 amino acids. Germline values: CDR1 LGHNA, CDR2 YSLEER. V lost 0 bases to trimming and J lost 14 bases, with 20 bases between them.

The chain joins TRBV5-1 to TRBJ1-6; 10 nucleotides agree with TRBD1. The CDR3 covers 16 residues. V was pared by 3 bases and J by 9 bases, with 9 bases of the junction left unmatched. CDR1 and CDR2 from the germline V gene are SGHRS and YFSETQ. The CDR3 is CASSSPTGTGVSPLHF. As DNA, the CDR3 is TGCGCCAGCAGCTCGCCTACCGGGACAGGGGTTTCACCCCTCCACTTT.

Notes on this clonotype: Relative to the germline gene, one junction end is altered; a read error may explain this. The CDR3 DNA follows: TGCGCAAGTGGGGGGTATGGAAACACCATATATTTT. Encoded protein: CASGGYGNTIYF. This chain connects TRBV19 to TRBJ1-3; the D gene is possibly TRBD1 (5 bases). Germline-derived CDR1 and CDR2 are LNHDA and SQIVND (reference sequence). CDR3 length: 12 residues.

This clonotype was counted a few times. The chain joins TRBV2 to TRBJ1-5; D gene ambiguous. V shed 8 bases and J shed 2 bases, with 10 bases lying between them. The CDR3 is 13 residues long. The germline CDR1 and CDR2 sequences are SNHLY and FYNNEI. CDR3 sequence reads: CASGEEGNQPQHF. DNA for the CDR3: TGTGCCAGCGGGGAGGAGGGCAATCAGCCCCAGCATTTT.

This clonotype has a count of ten or more. The V gene is TRBV7-2, the J gene TRBJ1-2, with 7 positions matching TRBD1. The CDR3 is made up of 15 amino acids. Germline-derived CDR1 and CDR2 are SGHTA and FQGNSA. V dropped 3 bases and J dropped 7; count of bases not matched to a gene: 11. The CDR3 reads CASSFSHRQGSGYTF. CDR3 bases: TGTGCCAGCAGCTTTTCCCACCGACAGGGTTCTGGCTACACCTTC.

This clonotype was seen repeatedly, ten times or more. The rearrangement joins TRBV7-2 to TRBJ1-1; possibly TRBD1 for D (5 bases). Germline CDR1 SGHTA, CDR2 FQGNSA. The CDR3 runs 15 residues. V was clipped by 5 bases and J by 7 bases, with 20 bases between them. The CDR3 sequence is CASSRQWGITFEAFF. The CDR3 coding sequence is TGTGCCAGCAGCCGACAGTGGGGTATTACATTTGAAGCTTTCTTT.

Many counts were recorded for this clonotype. For the CDR3, the DNA is TGTGCCAGCAGCGCCGACAGGGGCGAATACGAGCAGTACTTC. This gives the protein CASSADRGEYEQYF. The V and J genes are TRBV7-2 and TRBJ2-7, with 8 bases matching TRBD1. The CDR3 is made up of 14 amino acids. The V segment lost 5 bases and the J segment 4 bases; nucleotides outside the gene matches: 7. Germline lookup yields CDR1 SGHTA and CDR2 FQGNSA.

The gene calls are TRBV20-1 and TRBJ1-4; 10 bases fit TRBD1. Germline assignment: CDR1 DFQATT and CDR2 SNEGSKA (reference sequence). The CDR3 totals 19 residues. V dropped 3 bases and J dropped 0; count of bases not matched to a gene: 13. The CDR3 reads CSASAGTGVMAATNEKLFF. In DNA form, the CDR3 reads TGCAGTGCTAGCGCCGGGACAGGGGTGATGGCGGCAACTAATGAAAAACTGTTTTTT.

This clonotype was counted many times. The chain employs TRBV7-8 and TRBJ2-5, with D perhaps TRBD2 (6 bases). The V end lost 1 base, the J end lost 5 bases, and 11 bases lay between the germline ends. The CDR3 length is 14 residues. CDR1 is SGHVS and CDR2 is FQNEAQ in the germline V gene. The CDR3 loop is CASSLGRGEETQYF. CDR3 DNA: TGTGCCAGCAGCTTAGGGAGGGGTGAGGAGACCCAGTACTTC.

A few counts support this clonotype. The J gene is TRBJ2-7, the V gene TRBV20-1; TRBD1 matches at 12 bases. The CDR3 totals 14 residues. V trimming: 7 bases; J trimming: 3 bases; junction bases outside the gene matches: 7. In germline, CDR1 is DFQATT, CDR2 SNEGSKA (reference sequence). This CDR3 is CSVPGQGASYEQYF. In nucleotides, the CDR3 is TGCAGTGTTCCGGGACAGGGGGCTAGCTACGAGCAGTACTTC.

The chain recombines TRBV5-1 with TRBJ2-3, with TRBD2 matching 10 bases. V dropped 1 base and J dropped 8; count of bases not matched to a gene: 7. There are 15 residues in the CDR3. Germline V gene data show CDR1 as SGHRS and CDR2 as YFSETQ. CDR3 protein: CASSLTSGATGTQYF. CDR3 bases: TGCGCCAGCAGCTTGACTAGCGGGGCTACGGGTACGCAGTATTTT.

The V gene is TRBV27, the J gene TRBJ2-7; 8 bases are shared with TRBD2. Looked up from germline, CDR1 is MNHEY and CDR2 is SMNVEV (reference sequence). There are 14 residues in the CDR3. Trimming removed 6 bases from V and 5 bases from J; junction bases left unmatched: 9. Here the CDR3 reads CASRKWREEDEQYF. The CDR3 nucleotides read TGTGCCAGCAGGAAGTGGCGGGAGGAGGACGAGCAGTACTTC.

The chain couples TRBV7-2 to TRBJ2-3; unclear D gene. The V end lost 3 bases, the J end lost 4 bases, and 8 bases lay between the germline ends. From germline, CDR1 is SGHTA and CDR2 FQGNSA. This CDR3 is 13 amino acids long. CDR3 sequence: CASSFKAADTQYF. The CDR3 region has the DNA TGTGCCAGCAGCTTTAAGGCCGCAGATACGCAGTATTTT.

V and J are TRBV3-1 and TRBJ1-1, with 7 positions matching TRBD1. Trimming at V came to 6 bases and at J to 7 bases, leaving 8 bases not matched to a gene. The CDR3 covers 13 residues. CDR1 is LGHDT, CDR2 YNNKEL, per germline (reference sequence). This CDR3 is CASRDGTAYEAFF. CDR3 nucleotides: TGTGCCAGCAGAGATGGGACAGCCTATGAAGCTTTCTTT.

The table lists this clonotype with many counts. The chain has TRBV24-1 and TRBJ2-1; 8 nucleotides agree with TRBD2. Germline CDR1 KGHDR, CDR2 SFDVKD. This CDR3 contains 16 residues. V trimming: 3 bases; J trimming: 1 base; junction bases outside the gene matches: 4. Here the CDR3 reads CATSDSGSRSYNEQFF. The CDR3 nucleotides read TGTGCCACCAGTGATAGCGGGAGTAGATCCTACAATGAGCAGTTCTTC.

The rearrangement joins TRBV7-9 to TRBJ2-5; possible D gene TRBD2, 5 bases. V was pared by 5 bases and J by 0 bases, with 10 bases between. In germline, CDR1 is SEHNR, CDR2 FQNEAQ (reference sequence). This CDR3 has 14 residues. This chain's CDR3 is CASSRWTDQETQYF. The CDR3 coding sequence is TGTGCCAGCAGCCGTTGGACTGACCAAGAGACCCAGTACTTC.

This clonotype was detected many times. The V call is TRBV6-5, the J call TRBJ2-5; TRBD2 matches 8 bases. In germline, CDR1 is MNHEY, CDR2 SVGAGI. Trimming removed 3 bases from V and 1 base from J; junction bases left unmatched: 7. This CDR3 has 16 residues. The CDR3 sequence is CASSYEAGEPQETQYF. CDR3 sequence (DNA): TGTGCCAGCAGTTATGAAGCGGGAGAACCCCAAGAGACCCAGTACTTC.

This clonotype was observed a few times. The rearrangement uses TRBV10-2 and TRBJ2-3; TRBD2 is a possible D gene (6 bases). Germline CDR1 is WSHSY and CDR2 is SAAADI. V shed 6 bases and J shed 2 bases, with 12 bases lying between them. This CDR3 contains 14 residues. CDR3 region: CASRRTTDTDTQYF. The CDR3 nucleotides read TGCGCCAGCAGAAGGACTACTGACACAGATACGCAGTATTTT.